What follows are 5 T cell receptor beta chains derived from one specimen sequenced in a study of Ad26.COV2.S vaccination and SARS-CoV-2 variants. Treatment denoted: 15 to 20 received Ad26.COV2.S at low or high dose, single or two shots; about 5 received placebo; per-sample allocation not given. On day 63 after the first injection, vaccine and placebo recipients gave samples. Clones were read by immunoSEQ multiplex PCR, and TCRdb kept only the in-frame ones, dropping some. This sample has around 400,000 clones; approximately 91% occur once, and the top ten carry around 2%. The material sequenced was peripheral blood, taken in a trial of Ad26.COV2.S vaccine versus placebo. The receptor set was obtained from a person aged 18-60 years who received the Ad26.COV2.S COVID-19 vaccine or a placebo.

Comments on this clone: At one end, the junction sequence differs from germline, possibly due to a read error. The chain has TRBV29-1 and TRBJ2-2, with D unresolved. The CDR3 length is 12 residues. CDR1 is SQVTM, CDR2 ANQGSEA, per germline. The CDR3 DNA sequence: TGCAGCGCTGAAAAGAACACCGGGGAGCTGTTTTTT. Translating it yields CSAEKNTGELFF.

The rearrangement uses TRBV19 and TRBJ1-3, with a possible D match to TRBD1 (6 bases). V lost 0 bases and J lost 0, with 12 bases in between. CDR1 LNHDA and CDR2 SQIVND come from the germline V gene (reference sequence). The CDR3 runs to 17 residues. CDR3 DNA sequence: TGTGCCAGTAGTATAGATCCGGGGGCAGACTCTGGAAACACCATATATTTT. It is translated as CASSIDPGADSGNTIYF.

The V and J genes are TRBV6-2 or TRBV6-3 and TRBJ2-1; 11 bases map to TRBD2. From germline, CDR1 is MNHEY and CDR2 SVGEGT. The ends lost 5 bases at V and 5 bases at J; junction bases unmatched: 2. This CDR3 has 14 residues. This CDR3 reads CASSRLAGNNEQFF. The CDR3 nucleotides are TGTGCCAGCAGTCGACTAGCGGGGAACAATGAGCAGTTCTTC.

The chain joins TRBV4-2 to TRBJ1-3; D is unresolved. Germline V CDR1 and CDR2: LGHNA, YNFKEQ. The ends were cut back, 4 bases at V and 4 bases at J, with 5 bases in the middle. This CDR3 comprises 12 residues. CDR3 protein: CASSRGGNTIYF. The CDR3 DNA is TGTGCCAGCAGCCGAGGGGGAAACACCATATATTTT.

Worth noting for this clone: Sequence at one end of the junction differs from germline and may be a read error. The J gene is TRBJ1-2, the V gene TRBV28; D is unclear. The CDR3 length is 13 residues. CDR1 is MDHEN and CDR2 is SYDVKM in the germline V gene. CDR3 residues: CASSSPRHRNKVF. CDR3 coding DNA: TGTGCCAGCAGTTCGCCTCGGCACCGGAATAAAGTCTTC.